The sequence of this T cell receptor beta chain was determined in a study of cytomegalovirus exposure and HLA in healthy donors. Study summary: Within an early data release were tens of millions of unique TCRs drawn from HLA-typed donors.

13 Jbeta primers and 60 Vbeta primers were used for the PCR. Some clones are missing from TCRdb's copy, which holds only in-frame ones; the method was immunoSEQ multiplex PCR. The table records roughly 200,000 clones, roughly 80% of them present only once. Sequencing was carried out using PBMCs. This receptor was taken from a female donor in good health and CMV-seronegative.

The CDR3 sequence is CASRSGTYNEQFF. In DNA, the CDR3 is TGTGCCAGTCGGTCCGGTACCTACAATGAGCAGTTCTTC. This chain connects TRBV27 to TRBJ2-1; no definite D call. Germline CDR1 is MNHEY and CDR2 is SMNVEV (reference sequence). The CDR3 runs to 13 residues. Trimming took off 9 bases at V and 2 bases at J, with 11 bases between the two ends.